This T cell receptor (beta chain) was documented in a study of cytomegalovirus exposure and HLA in healthy donors. Study-wide context: Earlier work reported approximately 100 million unique TCR beta sequences from roughly 180 million T cells.

CDR1 MDHEN and CDR2 SYDVKM come from the germline V gene. Trimming at V came to 2 bases and at J to 5 bases, leaving 9 bases not matched to a gene. This CDR3 has 16 residues. General study findings and limits: Most observed TCR sequences were rare, whereas some public TCRs were detected in many donors.

PCR was performed using 60 Vbeta and 13 Jbeta primers. In the study's own analysis: A later analysis counted approximately 80 million unique TCR beta chains, 10 million to 12 million shared. TCRdb keeps only in-frame clones here, not all; method: immunoSEQ multiplex PCR. V and J calls plus clone size are reproduced from that table; the DNA served to infer D and trimming. The table records approximately 180,000 clones, 77% of them present only once. Turning to this clone: Its antigen is not known.

The TCR was taken from a woman aged 55-70 years in good health and CMV-seropositive. The rearrangement links TRBV28 to TRBJ1-2; 9 nucleotides agree with TRBD1. The sample comprised PBMCs. CDR3 sequence reads: CASSLGGGQGAYGYTF. The CDR3 DNA is TGTGCCAGCAGTTTAGGGGGGGGACAGGGCGCGTATGGCTACACCTTC.